These 30 T cell receptor beta chains were sequenced from one sample in a study of control samples from healthy donors and cancer patients (dated by TCRdb to 2018 to 2020). Library preparation was by the immunoSEQ multiplex PCR assay. TCRdb took this table from immuneACCESS and kept in-frame rearrangements with V and J called. Such tables lack part of the clones; where checked against another copy, unresolved V genes explain under half of the gap, and the rest is unexplained. This sample gives around 76,000 clones in total; 94% of them show up just once. The leading ten clones occupy 6.2% of the sample. The sample comprised blood. All receptors derive from a woman in her forties in good health.

This clone is medium-sized. The V and J genes are TRBV6-5 and TRBJ2-6, with TRBD1 matching 7 bases. Germline values: CDR1 MNHEY, CDR2 SVGAGI. The CDR3 is made up of 15 amino acids. V lost 10 bases, J lost 0 bases, and 6 bases stayed unmatched. The CDR3 nucleotides read TGTGCCACCGGACAGGAGACCTCTGGGGCCAACGTCCTGACTTTC. Translating gives CATGQETSGANVLTF.

CDR3 loop: CASGLGQFTGELFF. The DNA of the CDR3 is TGTGCTAGTGGTTTGGGACAATTCACCGGGGAGCTGTTTTTT. This rearrangement joins TRBV12-5 to TRBJ2-2; D gene unclear. The CDR3 runs 14 residues. V lost 1 base and J 4 bases, leaving 7 bases between the germline ends. CDR1 is LGHNT and CDR2 is FRNRAP in the germline V gene.

The chain couples TRBV5-1 to TRBJ1-2, with 7 bases lining up with TRBD1. The germline V gene encodes CDR1 SGHRS and CDR2 YFSETQ. V shed 1 base, J shed 2 bases, and the junction held 5 bases outside the gene matches. The CDR3 is made up of 15 amino acids. CDR3 coding DNA: TGCGCCAGCAGCTTGCAGGGGGACCAAAACTATGGCTACACCTTC. Protein: CASSLQGDQNYGYTF.

The V call is TRBV4-3, the J call TRBJ1-2; possible D gene TRBD1, 5 bases. The V gene's germline CDR1 is LGHNA and CDR2 YSLEER. V was trimmed by 0 bases and J by 6 bases, leaving 20 bases between them. The CDR3 spans 17 residues. The CDR3 loop is CASSQDMLLGHPDGYTF. For the CDR3, the DNA is TGCGCCAGCAGCCAAGATATGCTCCTAGGACATCCGGATGGCTACACCTTC.

The chain has TRBV19 and TRBJ1-2, with TRBD1 matching over 9 bases. Germline V gene data show CDR1 as LNHDA and CDR2 as SQIVND (reference sequence). V trimming: 5 bases; J trimming: 8 bases; junction bases outside the gene matches: 9. This CDR3 comprises 14 residues. CDR3 bases: TGTGCCAGTAGTCTACAGGGGGCGCTTGGGGGCTACACCTTC. Its translation is CASSLQGALGGYTF.

The chain is built from TRBV7-2 and TRBJ1-1; D is ambiguous. This CDR3 is 13 amino acids long. With 4 bases removed from V and 4 bases from J, the gap between germline ends came to 10 bases. Germline-derived CDR1 and CDR2 are SGHTA and FQGNSA. CDR3 sequence reads: CASSSLSGTEAFF. As DNA, the CDR3 is TGTGCCAGCAGCTCCCTTTCGGGCACTGAAGCTTTCTTT.

The V call is TRBV18, the J call TRBJ1-2; 11 positions match TRBD1. Trimming cost V 3 bases and J 8 bases; bases outside gene matches: 5. Germline V CDR1 and CDR2: KGHSH, LQKENI. This CDR3 region has 14 residues. The CDR3 sequence: CASSPGQGVSGYTF. The CDR3 coding sequence is TGTGCCAGCTCACCGGGACAGGGGGTGTCGGGCTACACCTTC.

The chain combines TRBV10-3 with TRBJ1-1, with D possibly matching TRBD1 (6 bases). The germline V gene has CDR1 ENHRY and CDR2 SYGVKD. This CDR3 has 14 amino acids. Trimming removed 3 bases from V and 4 bases from J, with 12 bases in between. In DNA form, the CDR3 reads TGTGCCATCAGTGAAACAGGGAAGGGCACTGAAGCTTTCTTT. Translating gives CAISETGKGTEAFF.

V usage is TRBV2 and J usage is TRBJ1-2; D remains unclear. V was shortened by 1 base and J by 2 bases, with 14 bases between the two germline ends. Per germline, CDR1 SNHLY and CDR2 FYNNEI. The CDR3 sequence is 16 residues long. CDR3 amino acids: CASSEGERMWNYGYTF. In DNA, the CDR3 is TGTGCCAGCAGTGAAGGGGAGAGGATGTGGAACTATGGCTACACCTTC.

The V and J genes are TRBV12-3 or TRBV12-4 and TRBJ2-3, with unresolved D. This CDR3 has 11 residues. Trimming took 3 bases from V and 9 from J, leaving 7 bases between them. The CDR3 region has the DNA TGTGCCAGCAGTTTCGTCGGAACGCAGTATTTT. This gives the protein CASSFVGTQYF.

Only one count was recorded for this clone. The genes are TRBV7-9 and TRBJ2-3; D unresolved. V lost 5 bases and J 5 bases, leaving 8 bases between the germline ends. The CDR3 consists of 12 residues. Per germline, CDR1 SEHNR and CDR2 FQNEAQ (reference sequence). The CDR3 loop reads CASSLQLDTQYF. The CDR3 DNA reads as TGTGCCAGCAGCCTCCAGCTAGATACGCAGTATTTT.

This clone came up a few times. The rearrangement links TRBV9 to TRBJ2-2; D is tentatively TRBD1 or TRBD2 (6 bases each). This CDR3 is 15 amino acids long. Germline V CDR1 and CDR2: SGDLS, YYNGEE. Trimming removed 5 bases from V and 5 bases from J, with 16 bases in between. Written as DNA, the CDR3 is TGTGCCAGCAGAAAGACAGGCGGGGCGACCGGGGAGCTGTTTTTT. This encodes CASRKTGGATGELFF. The whole variable domain, filled in from reference TRBV9 and TRBJ2-2, reads DSGVTQTPKHLITATGQRVTLRCSPRSGDLSVYWYQQSLDQGLQFLIQYYNGEERAKGNILERFSAQQFPDLHSELNLSSLELGDSALYFCASRKTGGATGELFFGEGSRLTVL.

The chain has TRBV6-5 and TRBJ2-4; no clear D gene. CDR1 and CDR2 (germline): MNHEY, SVGAGI. This CDR3 has 14 amino acids. V shed 2 bases and J shed 1 base, with 6 bases lying between them. DNA for the CDR3: TGTGCCAGCAGTTACGGGGATGCCAAAAACATTCAGTACTTC. Translation gives CASSYGDAKNIQYF.

The CDR3 DNA follows: TGCGCCAGCAGCGTCGACCCAGAGTTTAATGAAAAACTGTTTTTT. Its protein product is CASSVDPEFNEKLFF. The chain combines TRBV5-1 with TRBJ1-4; D is unclear. Germline V gives CDR1 SGHRS, CDR2 YFSETQ. V shed 4 bases and J shed 4 bases, with 14 bases lying between them. The CDR3 contains 15 residues. Looking up the rest from reference TRBV5-1 and TRBJ1-4 gives the full variable domain: KAGVTQTPRYLIKTRGQQVTLSCSPISGHRSVSWYQQTPGQGLQFLFEYFSETQRNKGNFPGRFSGRQFSNSRSEMNVSTLELGDSALYLCASSVDPEFNEKLFFGSGTQLSVL.

V usage is TRBV6-2 or TRBV6-3 and J usage is TRBJ1-1; weak D call: TRBD1 (6 bases). Germline CDR1 and CDR2: MNHEY and SVGEGT. This CDR3 spans 14 amino acids. V lost 5 bases, J lost 3 bases, and 13 bases lay in between. The CDR3 DNA reads TGTGCCAGCAGTGACCACAGGGACTACACTGAAGCTTTCTTT. Translated: CASSDHRDYTEAFF.

The V call is TRBV6-6, the J call TRBJ2-7; 8 nucleotides agree with TRBD1. Per germline, CDR1 MNHNY and CDR2 SVGAGI (reference sequence). The CDR3 is 12 amino acids. J was trimmed by 8 bases and V by 6 bases; bases with no gene match: 6. This CDR3 reads CASSSGQGKQYF. The CDR3 nucleotides read TGTGCCAGCAGCTCAGGACAGGGCAAGCAGTACTTC.

J is TRBJ2-3 and V is TRBV7-9; 8 nucleotides agree with TRBD2. V trimming: 5 bases; J trimming: 1 base; junction bases outside the gene matches: 5. CDR1 and CDR2 (germline): SEHNR, FQNEAQ (reference sequence). This CDR3 has 15 residues. The CDR3 protein is CASSLWRGGTDTQYF. In nucleotides, the CDR3 is TGTGCCAGCAGCCTTTGGCGGGGGGGCACAGATACGCAGTATTTT.

The V call is TRBV12-5, the J call TRBJ2-1; tentatively, D is TRBD1 (6 bases). V gave up 3 bases and J gave up 5 bases, with 29 bases separating them. CDR3 length: 20 residues. CDR1 and CDR2 from the germline V gene are LGHNT and FRNRAP. CDR3 sequence reads: CASGFMVGAVHYTGNNEQFF. In DNA, the CDR3 is TGTGCTAGTGGTTTTATGGTCGGAGCGGTCCATTATACAGGGAACAATGAGCAGTTCTTC.

The genes are TRBV29-1 and TRBJ2-7; 9 nucleotides align to TRBD1. Germline lookup yields CDR1 SQVTM and CDR2 ANQGSEA. J gave up 3 bases and V 6 bases, and 9 bases lay outside the gene matches. CDR3 length equals 14 residues. CDR3: CSVGSGTGIYEQYF. DNA of the CDR3: TGCAGCGTGGGCTCCGGGACAGGGATCTACGAGCAGTACTTC.

V gene TRBV5-4 combines with J gene TRBJ1-6, with a tentative D call TRBD1 (5 bases). Looked up from germline, CDR1 is SGHNT and CDR2 is YYREEE (reference sequence). The CDR3 is made up of 16 amino acids. V lost 4 bases and J lost 2, with 13 bases in between. CDR3 nucleotides: TGTGCCAGCAGCCGGGACCTTGAGCCCTATAATTCACCCCTCCACTTT. Its translation is CASSRDLEPYNSPLHF.

The chain combines TRBV7-2 with TRBJ2-7; D is uncertain. In germline, CDR1 is SGHTA, CDR2 FQGNSA. V was trimmed by 5 bases and J by 7 bases, leaving 12 bases between them. The CDR3 extends over 12 amino acids. CDR3 nucleotides: TGTGCCAGCAGCCAAACCCCTCGGGAGCAGTACTTC. Protein: CASSQTPREQYF.

J is TRBJ1-4 and V is TRBV11-2; D not resolved. This CDR3 has 15 amino acids. From germline, CDR1 is SGHAT and CDR2 FQNNGV. V was pared by 1 base and J by 0 bases, with 6 bases between. CDR3 DNA: TGTGCCAGCAGCTTAGGGAGGGCAACTAATGAAAAACTGTTTTTT. Protein product: CASSLGRATNEKLFF.

The chain employs TRBV25-1 and TRBJ1-1; D is unclear. This CDR3 has 15 residues. V gave up 1 base and J gave up 5 bases, with 14 bases separating them. In germline, CDR1 is MGHDK, CDR2 SYGVNS. The CDR3 DNA follows: TGTGCCAGCAGTGAATCCCCCCCCCGGGAGACTGAAGCTTTCTTT. Encoded protein: CASSESPPRETEAFF.

The V call is TRBV14, the J call TRBJ2-5; unclear D gene. With 4 bases removed from V and 2 bases from J, the gap between germline ends came to 11 bases. This CDR3 has 14 amino acids. Germline V gives CDR1 SGHDN, CDR2 FVKESK. CDR3 bases: TGTGCCAGCAGCCCCCTTTGGGGTCAAGAGACCCAGTACTTC. Its translation: CASSPLWGQETQYF.

V usage is TRBV30 and J usage is TRBJ1-3; D gene uncertain. CDR3 size: 12 residues. Germline V gene sequence: CDR1 GTSNPN, CDR2 SVGIG (reference sequence). Trimming removed 2 bases from V and 7 bases from J, with 9 bases in between. The CDR3 bases are TGTGCCTGGAGTCACAGTGGGAACACCATATATTTT. It is translated as CAWSHSGNTIYF. The entire variable domain, with the rest obtained from reference TRBV30 and TRBJ1-3, is as follows: SQTIHQWPATLVQPVGSPLSLECTVEGTSNPNLYWYRQAAGRGLQLLFYSVGIGQISSEVPQNLSASRPQDRQFILSSKKLLLSDSGFYLCAWSHSGNTIYFGEGSWLTVV.

The chain joins TRBV4-1 to TRBJ2-1, with TRBD2 matching over 13 bases. The CDR3 contains 20 residues. CDR1 and CDR2 from the germline V gene are MGHRA and YSYEKL. Losses at the gene ends were 4 bases for V and 4 bases for J; bases not matched to a gene: 16. CDR3 amino acids: CASSRQTSGRRATVYNEQFF. The CDR3 DNA reads TGCGCCAGCAGCCGCCAGACTAGCGGGAGGAGGGCCACTGTATACAATGAGCAGTTCTTC.

The chain links TRBV30 to TRBJ1-2; tentatively, D is TRBD1 (6 bases). This CDR3 is 14 amino acids long. The germline V gene encodes CDR1 GTSNPN and CDR2 SVGIG (reference sequence). V was pared by 3 bases and J by 7 bases, with 18 bases between. The CDR3 DNA reads as TGTGCCTGGAGGATCTCCGGGACAATATCTGGCTACACCTTC. It translates to CAWRISGTISGYTF.

The DNA for the CDR3 is TGTGCCAGCAGCTCCGGGACATTCTATGGCTACACCTTC. Translated: CASSSGTFYGYTF. The chain combines TRBV5-6 with TRBJ1-2, with D perhaps TRBD1 (6 bases). With 3 bases removed from V and 4 bases from J, the gap between germline ends came to 10 bases. Per the germline V gene, CDR1 is SGHDT and CDR2 is YYEEEE. The CDR3 consists of 13 residues. Combining the CDR3 with reference TRBV5-6 and TRBJ1-2 gives the whole variable domain DAGVTQSPTHLIKTRGQQVTLRCSPKSGHDTVSWYQQALGQGPQFIFQYYEEEERQRGNFPDRFSGHQFPNYSSELNVNALLLGDSALYLCASSSGTFYGYTFGSGTRLTVV.

The chain carries TRBV19 and TRBJ1-2, with D perhaps TRBD1 (5 bases). From germline, CDR1 is LNHDA and CDR2 SQIVND (reference sequence). The CDR3 has 14 amino acids. With 4 bases removed from V and 2 bases from J, the gap between germline ends came to 11 bases. The CDR3 DNA reads TGTGCCAGTAGTAGCTTGGGGGAGAACTATGGCTACACCTTC. It yields the protein CASSSLGENYGYTF.

The rearrangement links TRBV7-9 to TRBJ2-7, with TRBD2 identical over 14 bases. This CDR3 spans 15 amino acids. CDR1 is SEHNR, CDR2 FQNEAQ, per germline (reference sequence). V was clipped by 5 bases and J by 8 bases; unmatched bases: 8. CDR3 coding DNA: TGTGCCAGCAGCGCCGAGGGACTAGCGGGGGACCAGCAGTACTTC. Amino acid sequence: CASSAEGLAGDQQYF.